This T cell receptor (beta chain) was profiled in a study of blood T cell repertoires in COVID-19. Study information: The samples span acute and convalescent COVID-19 from the United States, Italy and Spain.

Germline CDR1 and CDR2: SGHTA and FQGNSA. The CDR3 sequence is 15 residues long. Trimming removed 0 bases at V and 0 bases at J, with 9 bases between. Clones were read by immunoSEQ multiplex PCR, and TCRdb kept only the in-frame ones, dropping some. This table has roughly 300,000 clones, 80% to 95% appearing once. Input material: PBMCs or T cells enriched from blood (not recorded which). This chain links TRBV7-2 with TRBJ2-7, with D possibly being TRBD2 (5 bases). The sequence was collected from a woman in her 30s who had recovered from COVID-19. The CDR3 sequence is CASSLAGGSSYEQYF. In DNA, the CDR3 is TGTGCCAGCAGCTTAGCCGGAGGATCCTCCTACGAGCAGTACTTC. Full variable domain (remainder filled in from reference TRBV7-2 and TRBJ2-7): GAGVSQSPSNKVTEKGKDVELRCDPISGHTALYWYRQSLGQGLEFLIYFQGNSAPDKSGLPSDRFSAERTGGSVSTLTIQRTQQEDSAVYLCASSLAGGSSYEQYFGPGTRLTVT.